Shown below are 2 T cell receptor beta chains from a single sample sequenced in a study of blood T cell repertoires in COVID-19 (dated by TCRdb to about 2020). The method behind the library was the immunoSEQ multiplex PCR assay. Imported from immuneACCESS, the table was reduced by TCRdb to in-frame sequences with V and J called. These copies leave out some clones; in studies compared against another copy, an unresolved V gene accounts for under half, and the cause of the remainder is not known. Present in this sample are about 180,000 clones, roughly 82% of which were seen just once. The ten largest make up nearly 15% of the sample. The material sequenced was PBMCs or T cells enriched from blood (not recorded which). All receptors come from a man aged 50 or older who had recovered from COVID-19.

The rearrangement links TRBV10-3 to TRBJ1-1, with 7 positions matching TRBD1. Germline V gives CDR1 ENHRY, CDR2 SYGVKD. The CDR3 runs to 14 residues. Trimming at V came to 6 bases and at J to 1 base, leaving 5 bases not matched to a gene. CDR3 bases: TGTGCCATCAGATCCCAGGGGGAGAACACTGAAGCTTTCTTT. It encodes CAIRSQGENTEAFF.

The rearrangement joins TRBV6-5 to TRBJ1-2, with 9 positions matching TRBD1. Germline V gene sequence: CDR1 MNHEY, CDR2 SVGAGI. With V trimmed by 5 bases and J by 2 bases, 6 bases remained unmatched. The CDR3 totals 15 residues. The CDR3 region has the DNA TGTGCCAGCAGTCCCGGGACAGGGACGAACTATGGCTACACCTTC. Protein product: CASSPGTGTNYGYTF.